This entry lists 9 T cell receptor beta chains sequenced from one sample in a study of shared clonotypes between healthy human individuals. Positive CCR7 selection of CD45RO-negative cells yielded the naive CD8 cells, and terminally differentiated effector memory CD45RA+ cells were excluded. The repertoire was sequenced with immunoSEQ multiplex PCR; TCRdb's copy has only in-frame clones and lacks some. The sample holds approximately 2,000,000 clones, 85% to 95% seen once. The source material was naive CD8+ T cells from PBMCs. The receptor source for this set is a man aged 18 to 30 in good health. Some clones in this sample may be carry-over from other donors' samples.

The chain carries TRBV7-9 and TRBJ1-5; possible D gene TRBD1, 6 bases. The germline V and J ends were trimmed by 7 bases and 2 bases, with 12 bases remaining between them. CDR1 and CDR2 from the germline V gene are SEHNR and FQNEAQ (reference sequence). The CDR3 runs 14 residues. The CDR3 DNA reads as TGTGCCAGCACCGAGACAGGAGGCAATCAGCCCCAGCATTTT. It encodes CASTETGGNQPQHF. Variable domain in full (rest from reference TRBV7-9 and TRBJ1-5): DTGVSQNPRHKITKRGQNVTFRCDPISEHNRLYWYRQTLGQGPEFLTYFQNEAQLEKSRLLSDRFSAERPKGSFSTLEIQRTEQGDSAMYLCASTETGGNQPQHFGDGTRLSIL.

This clone was detected once. The gene calls are TRBV14 and TRBJ1-3; D is unclear. This CDR3 comprises 17 residues. V lost 6 bases, J lost 1 base, and 19 bases lay in between. Germline-derived CDR1 and CDR2 are SGHDN and FVKESK. The CDR3 coding sequence is TGTGCCAGCAGTCAGAGGGAGTGGATCCATTCTGGAAACACCATATATTTT. Protein sequence: CASSQREWIHSGNTIYF.

This clone is a singleton in its sample. The chain is built from TRBV7-9 and TRBJ1-1; 8 nucleotides agree with TRBD1. This CDR3 comprises 14 residues. Trimming took 4 bases from V and 6 from J; bases not matched to a gene: 7. Germline values: CDR1 SEHNR, CDR2 FQNEAQ (reference sequence). The CDR3 is CASSSGQGFAEAFF. The DNA of the CDR3 is TGTGCCAGCAGCTCCGGACAGGGTTTTGCTGAAGCTTTCTTT.

The chain links TRBV15 to TRBJ2-3; 10 nucleotides match TRBD1. Germline loops: CDR1 LNHNV, CDR2 YYDKDF (reference sequence). The trim removed 8 bases at V and 3 bases at J, leaving 8 bases unmatched. The CDR3 runs 15 residues. DNA for the CDR3: TGTGCCACCGCAGGGACAGGGGATGGAACAGATACGCAGTATTTT. It specifies CATAGTGDGTDTQYF.

For the CDR3, the DNA is TGTGCTAGTGGTCCCGACTGCCCCCAGTTCTTC. Its protein product is CASGPDCPQFF. The chain carries TRBV12-5 and TRBJ2-1; D uncertain. With 5 bases removed from V and 13 bases from J, the gap between germline ends came to 12 bases. CDR3 size: 11 residues. Germline CDR1 LGHNT, CDR2 FRNRAP.

The genes are TRBV27 and TRBJ2-3; the D is unclear. The CDR3 has 14 residues. V dropped 6 bases and J dropped 6 bases, with 16 bases sitting between them. CDR1 is MNHEY and CDR2 is SMNVEV in the germline V gene (reference sequence). The CDR3 loop reads CASRPFPSDDTQYF. CDR3 nucleotides: TGTGCCAGCAGGCCCTTTCCAAGCGACGATACGCAGTATTTT.

The J gene is TRBJ1-1, the V gene TRBV7-9; D is unresolved. The CDR3 loop spans 12 amino acids. Germline CDR1 SEHNR, CDR2 FQNEAQ (reference sequence). Deletions cut 5 bases from V and 5 bases from J, with 9 bases between. The CDR3 DNA reads as TGTGCCAGCAGCCACCTAGAAACTGAAGCTTTCTTT. It is translated as CASSHLETEAFF.

The chain uses TRBV4-1 and TRBJ2-2; TRBD2 matches 16 bases. After removal of 0 bases from V and 5 bases from J, the junction contained 3 bases not matched to a gene. CDR3 size: 18 residues. CDR1 MGHRA and CDR2 YSYEKL come from the germline V gene. In nucleotides, the CDR3 is TGCGCCAGCAGCCAAGATGGGACTAGCGGGAGGGCTACCGGGGAGCTGTTTTTT. This translates into CASSQDGTSGRATGELFF.

This chain connects TRBV6-5 to TRBJ2-3, with a possible D match to TRBD2 (5 bases). CDR3 length: 14 amino acids. Deletions cut 4 bases from V and 2 bases from J, with 10 bases between. Germline V gene sequence: CDR1 MNHEY, CDR2 SVGAGI. CDR3 DNA sequence: TGTGCCAGCAGTTGGCTAGCCGACACAGATACGCAGTATTTT. Its protein is CASSWLADTDTQYF.